Sequencing of this TCR beta chain was carried out in a study of T cell repertoires in cytomegalovirus infection. Germline V gene sequence: CDR1 LGHNA, CDR2 YNFKEQ. This CDR3 has 12 amino acids. V dropped 4 bases and J dropped 16; count of bases not matched to a gene: 10. The sample holds a few counts of this clonotype. Each CDR3 protein gets one entry after TCRdb re-called the reads with MiXCR. The table includes about 740,000 distinct CDR3 sequences, less than 40% detected once. The sequence was obtained from a human donor in good health (CMV status not recorded). Some clones in this sample may be carry-over from other donors' samples. V usage is TRBV4-2 and J usage is TRBJ2-4; 7 bases are shared with TRBD1. Sample: PBMCs. CDR3 in DNA: TGTGCCAGCAGCCCGGTACCGGGACAGCCATACTTC. This sequence encodes CASSPVPGQPYF.